The 8 T cell receptor beta chains reported below all come from one sample, sequenced in a study of shared clonotypes between healthy human individuals. TCRdb's table, derived via immunoSEQ multiplex PCR, lists solely in-frame clones and lacks some. This table has more than 2 million clones, around 95% appearing once. The sample was naive CD4+ T cells sorted from blood. Sample subset: CD45RA+ positively selected. Receptors were obtained from a man aged 18 to 30 in good health.

Comment on this clone: In the same sample, other DNA sequences code for this CDR3. The chain carries TRBV4-2 and TRBJ1-3; no clear D gene. The CDR3 is 15 residues long. V lost 1 base and J lost 1, with 8 bases in between. CDR1 and CDR2 (germline): LGHNA, YNFKEQ. CDR3 protein: CASSQGQDSGNTIYF. CDR3 DNA sequence: TGTGCCAGCAGCCAAGGGCAAGATTCTGGAAACACCATATATTTT.

This clone has a single count. The same CDR3 is also encoded by other DNA sequences in this sample. This chain uses TRBV18 with TRBJ1-3; no reliable D call. The CDR3 loop spans 14 amino acids. Germline V lookup: CDR1 KGHSH, CDR2 LQKENI. The ends were cut back, 1 base at V and 4 bases at J, with 8 bases in the middle. This CDR3 reads CASSPQGPGNTIYF. DNA for the CDR3: TGTGCCAGCTCACCACAAGGCCCCGGAAACACCATATATTTT. Full variable domain (outside the CDR3, taken from reference TRBV18 and TRBJ1-3): NAGVMQNPRHLVRRRGQEARLRCSPMKGHSHVYWYRQLPEEGLKFMVYLQKENIIDESGMPKERFSAEFPKEGPSILRIQQVVRGDSAAYFCASSPQGPGNTIYFGEGSWLTVV.

This clone was recorded once. The rearrangement links TRBV10-3 to TRBJ1-4; 7 positions agree with TRBD1. The length of the CDR3 is 15 residues. The V and J ends lost 6 bases and 8 bases, in that order; junction bases with no gene match: 12. The germline CDR1 and CDR2 sequences are ENHRY and SYGVKD. The CDR3 DNA sequence: TGTGCCATCAGCACACGACAGGGATCAGGAGAAAAACTGTTTTTT. Its protein is CAISTRQGSGEKLFF.

The chain employs TRBV5-6 and TRBJ2-7, with TRBD1 matching over 9 bases. CDR1 and CDR2 (germline): SGHDT, YYEEEE. The CDR3 has 13 amino acids. V trimming: 5 bases; J trimming: 2 bases; junction bases outside the gene matches: 2. This CDR3 reads CASRRTGAYEQYF. CDR3 in DNA: TGTGCCAGCAGACGGACAGGGGCCTACGAGCAGTACTTC. Looking up the rest from reference TRBV5-6 and TRBJ2-7 gives the full variable domain: DAGVTQSPTHLIKTRGQQVTLRCSPKSGHDTVSWYQQALGQGPQFIFQYYEEEERQRGNFPDRFSGHQFPNYSSELNVNALLLGDSALYLCASRRTGAYEQYFGPGTRLTVT.

This chain joins TRBV5-6 and TRBJ2-5; D is possibly TRBD2 (5 bases). The V gene's germline CDR1 is SGHDT and CDR2 YYEEEE. The V gene lost 4 bases and the J gene lost 0 bases, with 10 bases spanning the gap. The CDR3 consists of 14 residues. The CDR3 DNA reads TGTGCCAGCAGCCACGAGGGAGACCAAGAGACCCAGTACTTC. Its translation is CASSHEGDQETQYF.

V is TRBV30 and J is TRBJ1-1; D unclear. The CDR3 contains 13 residues. Trimming took off 4 bases at V and 4 bases at J, with 13 bases between the two ends. Looked up from germline, CDR1 is GTSNPN and CDR2 is SVGIG (reference sequence). CDR3 amino acids: CAWTMVRSTEAFF. The DNA of the CDR3 is TGTGCCTGGACCATGGTCCGTAGCACTGAAGCTTTCTTT.

The V call is TRBV6-6, the J call TRBJ2-1, with 7 positions matching TRBD1. V was pared by 2 bases and J by 5 bases, with 6 bases of the junction left unmatched. This CDR3 has 15 amino acids. The germline V gene has CDR1 MNHNY and CDR2 SVGAGI (reference sequence). CDR3 in DNA: TGTGCCAGCAGTTACGCCGGGACAGCTAACAATGAGCAGTTCTTC. It specifies CASSYAGTANNEQFF.

Points on this clone: This sample includes further DNA sequences coding for the same CDR3. V is TRBV5-1 and J is TRBJ1-6, with 7 bases aligning to TRBD1. The ends lost 1 base at V and 3 bases at J; junction bases unmatched: 1. There are 15 residues in the CDR3. The germline V gene has CDR1 SGHRS and CDR2 YFSETQ. The CDR3 nucleotides are TGCGCCAGCAGCTTGACAGGGGACTATAATTCACCCCTCCACTTT. Its protein product is CASSLTGDYNSPLHF.